Each of the 22 T cell receptor beta chains below was sequenced from the same sample in a study of T cell responses to AZD1222 COVID-19 vaccine. This table comes from immunoSEQ multiplex PCR, and its TCRdb copy is limited to in-frame clones, with some not included. The repertoire holds tens of thousands of clones, with roughly three quarters as singletons. Sequencing was performed on peripheral blood, taken 28 days after the second AZD1222 dose. The receptors come from an adult who received the AZD1222 COVID-19 vaccine.

The chain uses TRBV5-8 and TRBJ2-7; no clear D. This CDR3 has 17 residues. The germline V gene encodes CDR1 SGHTS and CDR2 YDEGEE. V lost 2 bases to trimming and J lost 2 bases, with 20 bases between them. The CDR3 DNA sequence: TGTGCCAGCAGCTTTTCTCTTGGGCAGGTTTCAGCCTACGAGCAGTACGTC. Amino acid sequence: CASSFSLGQVSAYEQYV.

The chain has TRBV28 and TRBJ1-4; D possibly corresponds to TRBD1 (5 bases). The CDR3 sequence is 16 residues long. CDR1 is MDHEN, CDR2 SYDVKM, per germline. The ends were cut back, 5 bases at V and 3 bases at J, with 16 bases in the middle. In nucleotides, the CDR3 is TGTGCCAGCAGTGGTAACCGGGACGCCGCTAATGAAAAACTGTTTTTT. It encodes CASSGNRDAANEKLFF.

The V call is TRBV29-1, the J call TRBJ2-2; 9 bases map to TRBD2. Trimming cost V 2 bases and J 5 bases; bases outside gene matches: 3. Per the germline V gene, CDR1 is SQVTM and CDR2 is ANQGSEA. This CDR3 contains 14 residues. DNA for the CDR3: TGCAGCGTTGAAACTACTAGCGGGACCGGGGAGCTGTTTTTT. As protein: CSVETTSGTGELFF.

The V gene is TRBV28, the J gene TRBJ1-1; D unclear. Between the trimmed V and J ends, which lost 9 bases and 3 bases, there was a span of 11 bases. The length of the CDR3 is 12 residues. CDR1 is MDHEN, CDR2 SYDVKM, per germline. This CDR3 is CARKYIDTEAFF. CDR3 nucleotides: TGTGCCAGAAAATACATTGACACTGAAGCTTTCTTT.

A few counts support this clone. CDR3 in DNA: TGTGCCAGCAGCTTTTCCGGGACAGCGAATGAAAAACTGTTTTTT. Translation: CASSFSGTANEKLFF. The chain carries TRBV11-2 and TRBJ1-4; 7 nucleotides match TRBD1. The V gene end was trimmed by 3 bases and the J gene end by 5 bases; junction bases not matched to a gene: 6. The CDR3 runs to 15 residues. In germline, CDR1 is SGHAT, CDR2 FQNNGV.

The chain is built from TRBV2 and TRBJ1-2; D is uncertain. V lost 1 base, J lost 5 bases, and 8 bases lay in between. Germline lookup yields CDR1 SNHLY and CDR2 FYNNEI. This CDR3 has 13 amino acids. The CDR3 DNA sequence: TGTGCCAGCAGTGAAGGGGGTGGTTATGGCTACACCTTC. Translated: CASSEGGGYGYTF.

The chain recombines TRBV5-6 with TRBJ2-7; a possible D gene is TRBD2 (6 bases). The CDR3 runs 12 residues. Germline V gene sequence: CDR1 SGHDT, CDR2 YYEEEE. Deletions cut 4 bases from V and 4 bases from J, with 9 bases between. In DNA form, the CDR3 reads TGTGCCAGCAGCCGCGGGACGTACGAGCAGTACTTC. Residues: CASSRGTYEQYF.

CDR3 bases: TGTGCCAGCTCTCAGATGGAGATTGAGCAGTTCTTC. Protein sequence: CASSQMEIEQFF. This chain connects TRBV18 to TRBJ2-1; D unclear. There are 12 residues in the CDR3. V was shortened by 6 bases and J by 9 bases, with 12 bases between the two germline ends. Germline loops: CDR1 KGHSH, CDR2 LQKENI.

This rearrangement joins TRBV10-3 to TRBJ1-1; the match to TRBD1 covers 9 bases. Germline CDR1 reads ENHRY; CDR2 reads SYGVKD. J lost 8 bases, V lost 6 bases, and 10 bases had no gene match. The CDR3 is made up of 14 amino acids. The CDR3 here is CAISYDLQGAEAFF. Here the CDR3 DNA reads TGTGCCATCAGCTACGATTTACAGGGGGCAGAAGCTTTCTTT.

This chain joins TRBV6-1 and TRBJ1-3; TRBD1 is a possible D gene (5 bases). Per germline, CDR1 MNHNS and CDR2 SASEGT. The CDR3 runs 15 residues. V was shortened by 5 bases and J by 3 bases, with 14 bases between the two germline ends. CDR3 amino acids: CASSTGGIVGNTIYF. For the CDR3, the DNA is TGTGCCAGCAGTACTGGGGGGATTGTTGGAAACACCATATATTTT.

The chain employs TRBV5-4 and TRBJ1-3, with D perhaps matching TRBD1 (6 bases). The germline CDR1 and CDR2 sequences are SGHNT and YYREEE (reference sequence). V gave up 4 bases and J gave up 3 bases, with 14 bases separating them. The CDR3 is made up of 15 amino acids. The CDR3 nucleotides are TGTGCCAGCAGCCCGGGGGGGGGCGGTGGAAACACCATATATTTT. It codes for CASSPGGGGGNTIYF.

This chain connects TRBV6-2 or TRBV6-3 to TRBJ1-2, with 7 bases that match TRBD1. After removal of 6 bases from V and 3 bases from J, the junction contained 4 bases not matched to a gene. Germline CDR1 is MNHEY and CDR2 is SVGEGT. The CDR3 covers 13 residues. The CDR3 here is CASSPDRDYGYTF. The CDR3 DNA reads as TGTGCCAGCAGCCCTGACAGGGACTATGGCTACACCTTC.

V is TRBV6-1 and J is TRBJ1-6; no definite D call. The CDR3 totals 12 residues. Per germline, CDR1 MNHNS and CDR2 SASEGT. V lost 9 bases, J lost 9 bases, and 12 bases lay in between. The CDR3 nucleotides are TGTGCCAGTAGTCAAGCGCTTTCACCCCTCCACTTT. It codes for CASSQALSPLHF.

The chain recombines TRBV6-5 with TRBJ2-2; 7 nucleotides match TRBD1. This CDR3 has 14 residues. V dropped 4 bases and J dropped 1; count of bases not matched to a gene: 0. From germline, CDR1 is MNHEY and CDR2 SVGAGI. CDR3 DNA sequence: TGTGCCAGCAGTTGGACAGGGAACACCGGGGAGCTGTTTTTT. Its translation is CASSWTGNTGELFF.

This chain joins TRBV28 and TRBJ1-5; TRBD1 might be the D (5 bases). Deletions cut 3 bases from V and 7 bases from J, with 10 bases between. Germline values: CDR1 MDHEN, CDR2 SYDVKM. The CDR3 contains 13 residues. The CDR3 here is CASSLQGDQPQHF. CDR3 bases: TGTGCCAGCAGTTTGCAGGGCGACCAGCCCCAGCATTTT.

The chain combines TRBV11-2 with TRBJ2-1; no clear D gene. Trimming pared 0 bases from V and 9 bases from J, leaving 12 bases between. The CDR3 length is 14 residues. CDR1 is SGHAT, CDR2 FQNNGV, per germline. For the CDR3, the DNA is TGTGCCAGCAGCTTAGACCCGGGCGTCAGTGAGCAGTTCTTC. Encoded protein: CASSLDPGVSEQFF.

The V and J genes are TRBV27 and TRBJ1-5, with TRBD1 as a possible D gene (6 bases). This CDR3 is 15 amino acids long. CDR1 and CDR2 from the germline V gene are MNHEY and SMNVEV (reference sequence). Trimming left V 2 bases short and J 4 bases short, with 12 bases between. CDR3 in DNA: TGTGCCAGCAGTTTAAGAGGGGGGGGAAATCAGCCCCAGCATTTT. It translates to CASSLRGGGNQPQHF.

A few counts support this clone. The chain employs TRBV7-2 and TRBJ1-1, with D tentatively TRBD1 (5 bases). CDR3 length: 14 residues. Germline-derived CDR1 and CDR2 are SGHTA and FQGNSA. V lost 5 bases to trimming and J lost 0 bases, with 10 bases between them. The CDR3 is CASSVRQMNTEAFF. The DNA of the CDR3 is TGTGCCAGCAGCGTCAGACAGATGAACACTGAAGCTTTCTTT.

This clone showed up just a few times. The V gene is TRBV6-1, the J gene TRBJ2-7; possible D gene TRBD1, 5 bases. Trimming stripped 1 base from V and 2 bases from J, with 15 bases between. The CDR3 sequence is 16 residues long. Germline CDR1 reads MNHNS; CDR2 reads SASEGT. CDR3 residues: CASSEGKARVPYEQYF. CDR3 DNA sequence: TGTGCCAGCAGTGAAGGGAAGGCCAGGGTCCCCTACGAGCAGTACTTC.

V gene TRBV11-2 combines with J gene TRBJ2-1; tentatively, D is TRBD1 (6 bases). CDR3 length: 14 residues. The germline CDR1 and CDR2 sequences are SGHAT and FQNNGV. The V end was cut by 1 base, the J end by 6 bases, with 10 bases between. DNA for the CDR3: TGTGCCAGCAGCTTAGCAAACAGGGTCAATGAGCAGTTCTTC. The encoded protein is CASSLANRVNEQFF.

The rearrangement uses TRBV2 and TRBJ2-2; no reliable D call. Germline V lookup: CDR1 SNHLY, CDR2 FYNNEI. This CDR3 has 14 residues. V shed 3 bases and J shed 4 bases, with 9 bases lying between them. CDR3 sequence: CASSDLWGTGELFF. CDR3 coding DNA: TGTGCCAGCAGTGATCTTTGGGGCACCGGGGAGCTGTTTTTT. Full variable domain (remainder filled in from reference TRBV2 and TRBJ2-2): EPEVTQTPSHQVTQMGQEVILRCVPISNHLYFYWYRQILGQKVEFLVSFYNNEISEKSEIFDDQFSVERPDGSNFTLKIRSTKLEDSAMYFCASSDLWGTGELFFGEGSRLTVL.

V is TRBV15 and J is TRBJ1-6; 7 bases align to TRBD1. The germline CDR1 and CDR2 sequences are LNHNV and YYDKDF (reference sequence). The CDR3 consists of 15 residues. The ends lost 5 bases at V and 4 bases at J; junction bases unmatched: 5. CDR3: CATSQQGSYNSPLHF. DNA of the CDR3: TGTGCCACCAGCCAACAGGGGTCGTATAATTCACCCCTCCACTTT.